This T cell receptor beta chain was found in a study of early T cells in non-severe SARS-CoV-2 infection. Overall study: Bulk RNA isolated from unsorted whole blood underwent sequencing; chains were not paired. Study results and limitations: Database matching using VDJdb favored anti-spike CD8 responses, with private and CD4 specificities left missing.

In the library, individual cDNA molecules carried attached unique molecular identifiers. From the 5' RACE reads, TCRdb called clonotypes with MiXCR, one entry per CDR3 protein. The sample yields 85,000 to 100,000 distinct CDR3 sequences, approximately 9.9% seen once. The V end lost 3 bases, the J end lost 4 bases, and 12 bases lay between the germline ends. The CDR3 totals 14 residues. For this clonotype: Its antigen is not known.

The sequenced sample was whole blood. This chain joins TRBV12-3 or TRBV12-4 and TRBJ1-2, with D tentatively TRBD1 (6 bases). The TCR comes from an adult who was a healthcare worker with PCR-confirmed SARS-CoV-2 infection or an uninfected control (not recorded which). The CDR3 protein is CASSFRGALYGYTF. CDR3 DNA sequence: TGTGCCAGCAGTTTTAGGGGGGCCCTCTATGGCTACACCTTC.